This T cell receptor (beta chain) derives from a study of control samples from healthy donors and cancer patients (dated by TCRdb to about 2020). The method was the immunoSEQ multiplex PCR assay. TCRdb stores this immuneACCESS table with in-frame sequences only. Part of the clones is absent; in the studies checked, under half of the shortfall reflects unresolved V genes, and no reason is known for the rest. The sample contains some 11,000 clones, roughly 94% of them found a single time. Roughly a quarter of the sample is in the top ten clones. The germline V gene (reference sequence) gives CDR1 as LGHDT and CDR2 as YNNKEL. The junction shows trimming of 1 base on V and 5 bases on J, and the gene matches do not reach 10 bases of it. The CDR3 measures 18 amino acids from cysteine to phenylalanine. The retained sequence is limited to the CDR3, 54 bases, with the frame set at the first base. With regard to this clone: Its binding antigen is unknown. Nothing much larger sits one base from this clone, and base qualities are not available.

The chain is made from TRBV3-1 (or the pseudogene TRBV3-2) and TRBJ2-2, with 10 bases in between that match TRBD2. Sequenced material: PBMCs. The sequence was obtained from a man in his 70s with head and neck cancer. The DNA reads as follows: TGTGCCAGCAGCCAAGGCCCCCCTAGCGGGAGTTGGACCGGGGAGCTGTTTTTT. It codes for CASSQGPPSGSWTGELFF.